This entry features one T cell receptor beta chain sequence. There is no known antigen for this receptor. No base-level quality is on record; no much larger clone is a single base apart. Using the immunoSEQ Platform, TCRbeta CDR3 regions were amplified from extracted genomic DNA. Multiplex PCR, high-throughput sequencing and a vendor bioinformatics pipeline were brought together in the immunoSEQ assay. The original pipeline was this. After discarding non-productive sequences and any CDR3s under 4 amino acids in length, clonotype frequencies were recalculated for each sample. In immunoSEQ Analyzer 2.0, shared clonotypes were identified as identical CDR3 amino acid, V gene and J gene sequences. Repertoire overlap was normalized by dividing shared clonotype counts by the product of both clone-set sizes, scaled by 1000 into arbitrary units. Entries here come from immuneACCESS through TCRdb and include only in-frame sequences with V and J called. Some clones fail to appear in such tables; in the studies checked, an unresolved V gene covers under half of the shortfall, and the cause of the remainder is unknown. V, J and clone size are those of that table, while D and trimming were read from the DNA. Recorded for this sample are around 14,000 clones; 60% to 80% of them occurred a single time. Less than 2.5% of the sample is in the top ten clones.

This sample was included in a study of memory B cells and T cells in multiple sclerosis (dated by TCRdb to about 2018). For context, the study as a whole: TCR beta repertoires of autoproliferating peripheral T cells were compared with the TCR beta repertoires of brain lesion-infiltrating T cells in multiple sclerosis patients. A couple of multiple sclerosis patients, for whom either brain lesions at autopsy or brain-infiltrating cells from biopsy were available, were included in TCR sequencing. What the research found in general, with its limitations: Because clone-set sizes differed between compartments, counts of shared clonotypes were influenced and normalization was required.

PBMCs were obtained by Ficoll density gradient centrifugation and kept cryopreserved until use. CDR1 and CDR2 (SGDLS, YYNGEE) derive from the germline V gene. A distance of 17 bases separates the germline ends of V and J, which lose 3 bases and 5 bases respectively. The CDR3 runs 15 amino acids, cysteine and phenylalanine included. CDR3 DNA is the only sequence kept; it has 45 bases, read in frame from the first base. The sequence links TRBV9 to TRBJ2-5; TRBD1 is perhaps the D gene, given 6 matching bases. This clonotype was obtained from a human donor with multiple sclerosis. Sequences were obtained from memory (CD45RO+) CD4+ T cells from blood. Per the publication, the cell subset or site label means: CD45RO+ memory T cells sorted from peripheral blood. The base sequence is TGTGCCAGCAGCGCAATACAGGGAGAGGGGGAGACCCAGTACTTC. It specifies CASSAIQGEGETQYF.